This T cell receptor (beta chain) was recorded in a study of monozygotic twins with inflammatory bowel disease (dated by TCRdb to the late 2010s). Turning to the overall study: The full study comprised 28 monozygotic twin pairs: nine German pairs (four IBD-concordant, five IBD-discordant) and 19 IBD-discordant Danish pairs. The search for disease-associated traits relied mainly on comparing, within discordant pairs, IBD patients with their genetically identical healthy co-twins. Each individual had, on average, about 151 000 unique TCRalpha sequences and 181 000 unique TCRbeta sequences available for analysis. Results and caveats for the whole study, not just this receptor: Background noise and inter-individual variability may have been introduced into the repertoires by the differing immunosuppressive treatments among patients. Distinction between different T cell subtypes could not be achieved in the analysis. IBD patients shared fewer clonotypes with other individuals than healthy twins did, most markedly in patients showing signs of disease activity. No difference in repertoire similarity was observed between concordant and discordant twins, possibly owing to limited statistical power. The results gave no support for a single strong signal or clonotype linked to IBD. IBD patients had lower TCRbeta repertoire diversity, measured by the inverse Simpson index, than their healthy co-twins.

The method was 5' RACE. Each TCR library was prepared from about 3.5 ug of total RNA. For each sample, cDNA synthesis was carried out in eight separate reactions using SMARTScribe reverse transcriptase. During cDNA synthesis, template switching introduced unique molecular identifiers that contained a 6-nucleotide sample barcode. TCRalpha and TCRbeta cDNA was amplified by two nested PCRs of 16 and 9 cycles, with bead purification after each PCR. Before amplification, the cDNA was both treated with uracil DNA-glycosylase and purified with the QIAquick PCR purification kit. The second PCR was the step at which Illumina TruSeq-compatible adapters and sample-specific barcodes were added. Library quality and concentration were checked on TapeStation and Qubit, and libraries were pooled at roughly 5 ng each. Pooled libraries were sequenced on an Illumina HiSeq2500 single-index Rapid Run with 2 x 100 bp reads and custom sequencing primers. On the authors' methods: MiGEC version 1.2.6 was used for UMI-based consensus assembly to correct PCR and sequencing errors. MiXCR version 2.1.1 was used for V(D)J alignment, clonotype assembly and CDR3 extraction. To normalise gene usage, clonotype sharing and MAIT/NKT TCR abundance, the top 1000, 10 000 and 20 000 clonotypes in each sample were analysed. After downsampling to 27 000 UMIs, diversity was calculated as the inverse Simpson index using the vegan R package. Paired Mann-Whitney U tests were applied to discordant twin pairs, with Benjamini-Hochberg correction for multiple testing. Based on TCRdb reprocessing of the reads, there is one entry per CDR3 protein sequence, and DNA is missing. The V and J calls, along with clone size, are taken from TCRdb and not from the paper's own processing. This sample's records show roughly 150,000 distinct CDR3 sequences. The leading ten clones occupy 2% to 3% of the sample.

From each donor, a roughly 2.5 ml peripheral blood sample was collected into PAXgene tubes and stored at -80 degrees C. Total RNA was isolated from whole blood with the PAXgene blood miRNA kit on an automated QIAcube, without T cell sorting. Deep TCRalpha and TCRbeta repertoire profiling with unique molecular barcoding was performed on peripheral blood of monozygotic twin pairs concordant or discordant for inflammatory bowel disease. Smoking habits were recorded for all twin pairs, and individuals were classified as current, former or never smokers. The CDR3 sequence holds 18 residues, the cysteine and phenylalanine included. No DNA sequence is on record. CDR1 and CDR2, looked up from the germline V gene (reference sequence), are DFQATT and SNEGSKA. Worth noting for this clonotype: Its antigen is not yet known.

Sequencing was done on a sample of blood. This chain is built from TRBV20-1 and TRBJ1-6; TCRdb names TRBD1, which stays unverified in the absence of DNA. The receptor comes from a human donor with ulcerative colitis or Crohn's disease, or a healthy co-twin of an affected twin (not recorded which). CDR3 protein: CSAGKWGQRSSYNSPLHF.